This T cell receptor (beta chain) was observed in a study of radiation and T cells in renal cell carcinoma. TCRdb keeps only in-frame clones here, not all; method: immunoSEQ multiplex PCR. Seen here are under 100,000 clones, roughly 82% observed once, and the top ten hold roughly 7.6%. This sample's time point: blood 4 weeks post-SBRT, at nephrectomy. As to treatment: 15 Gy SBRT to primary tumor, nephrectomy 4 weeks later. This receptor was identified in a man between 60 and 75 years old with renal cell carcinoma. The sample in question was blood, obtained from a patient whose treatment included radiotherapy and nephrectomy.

The CDR3 sequence: CASKTDSYSNQPQHF. In DNA, the CDR3 is TGTGCCAGTAAGACAGACAGTTATAGCAATCAGCCCCAGCATTTT. The chain carries TRBV6-6 and TRBJ1-5; maybe TRBD1 (5 bases). Looked up from germline, CDR1 is MNHNY and CDR2 is SVGAGI (reference sequence). There are 15 residues in the CDR3. Trimming shortened V by 9 bases and J by 0 bases, and 15 bases separated the two germline ends.